This T cell receptor (beta chain) was identified in a study of CD8+ T cells in alopecia areata. In the study overall: Twice a day, 5 to 10 mg of oral tofacitinib was administered to treated patients.

The treatment: oral pan-JAK inhibitor, 5-10 mg twice daily. RNA extraction was followed by reverse transcription into cDNA, which acted as the sequencing template. Only in-frame clones appear in the TCRdb table, and some are missing; sequencing was by immunoSEQ multiplex PCR. The sample records some 110,000 clones, 58% being singletons. CDR1 is SGHDT, CDR2 YYEEEE, per germline. Trimming removed 7 bases at V and 5 bases at J, with 22 bases between. This CDR3 has 16 residues. A single count supports this clone. The chain joins TRBV5-6 to TRBJ2-1; either TRBD1 or TRBD2 may fit D (5 bases each). The source was CD8+ T cells sorted from blood, collected at week 4, from a patient treated with tofacitinib. The source of this sequence is a human donor with alopecia areata. The DNA for the CDR3 is TGTGCCAGCCGCCCAAACTGGGACGAGCGACACAATGAGCAGTTCTTC. The encoded protein is CASRPNWDERHNEQFF.